This T cell receptor beta chain comes out of a study of shared clonotypes between healthy human individuals. The table came from immunoSEQ multiplex PCR; TCRdb's copy has only in-frame clones and leaves some out. The data contain fewer than 600,000 clones, approximately 79% of them seen just once; the ten biggest clones take up approximately 13%. Looked up from germline, CDR1 is MNHNS and CDR2 is SASEGT. The V end lost 6 bases, the J end lost 7 bases, and 15 bases lay between the germline ends. The CDR3 is made up of 14 amino acids. This TCR derives from a woman aged 40-49 years in good health. Some clones in this sample may be carry-over from other donors' samples. The sample was PBMCs. This chain connects TRBV6-1 to TRBJ2-2; D is perhaps TRBD1 or TRBD2 (5 bases each). The chain's CDR3 is CASSRDASYGELFF. The CDR3 nucleotides are TGTGCCAGCAGCCGGGACGCCTCGTACGGGGAGCTGTTTTTT.